Presented here are 32 T cell receptor beta chains from one specimen sequenced in a study of cytomegalovirus exposure and HLA in healthy donors. PCR used 60 Vbeta primers and 13 Jbeta primers. Assay: immunoSEQ multiplex PCR; the TCRdb copy retains only in-frame clones and omits some. The table has 79,000 or so clones, 60% to 75% seen once. The sample was PBMCs. The source is a middle-aged woman in good health and CMV-seropositive.

The rearrangement uses TRBV27 and TRBJ1-5; maybe TRBD1 (6 bases). Germline-derived CDR1 and CDR2 are MNHEY and SMNVEV (reference sequence). The CDR3 runs 16 residues. Trimming pared 5 bases from V and 2 bases from J, leaving 16 bases between. The CDR3 region has the DNA TGTGCCAGCAGTCCTACCGGCAGGGGCCGCAATCAGCCCCAGCATTTT. Its translation: CASSPTGRGRNQPQHF.

This rearrangement joins TRBV5-6 to TRBJ2-1, with D maybe TRBD2 (5 bases). Looked up from germline, CDR1 is SGHDT and CDR2 is YYEEEE. The CDR3 loop spans 17 amino acids. Trimming left V 3 bases short and J 2 bases short, with 18 bases between. The DNA of the CDR3 is TGTGCCAGCAGCTCGCCTTTAGGGATAGCGACCTACAATGAGCAGTTCTTC. Amino acid sequence: CASSSPLGIATYNEQFF.

V gene TRBV6-6 combines with J gene TRBJ1-1; D gene unclear. This CDR3 has 14 residues. Germline loops: CDR1 MNHNY, CDR2 SVGAGI (reference sequence). V was cut by 2 bases and J by 5 bases, with 12 bases left in between. The CDR3 sequence: CASSYLDVRTEAFF. The CDR3 bases are TGTGCCAGCAGTTACCTCGACGTGAGGACTGAAGCTTTCTTT.

The CDR3 DNA is TGCGCCAGCAGCCAAGATCGGGGAACAGGGGGCGGCTTCTACGAGCAGTACTTC. It translates to CASSQDRGTGGGFYEQYF. The genes are TRBV4-3 and TRBJ2-7, with 9 bases aligning to TRBD1. The CDR3 extends over 18 amino acids. V was pared by 0 bases and J by 3 bases, with 12 bases of the junction left unmatched. Per germline, CDR1 LGHNA and CDR2 YSLEER.

The gene calls are TRBV28 and TRBJ1-4, with TRBD1 identical over 7 bases. V dropped 6 bases and J dropped 4; count of bases not matched to a gene: 17. This CDR3 contains 18 residues. Germline V CDR1 and CDR2: MDHEN, SYDVKM. The CDR3 nucleotides read TGTGCCAGCAGCCCCATAGGGACAGCATTACAAAGTAATGAAAAACTGTTTTTT. Protein: CASSPIGTALQSNEKLFF.

The chain employs TRBV18 and TRBJ1-1, with D possibly matching TRBD1 (6 bases). This CDR3 is 14 amino acids long. Trimming took 3 bases from V and 3 from J, leaving 11 bases between them. CDR1 is KGHSH, CDR2 LQKENI, per germline. CDR3 nucleotides: TGTGCCAGCTCACCCGTTTACAGGGACACTGAAGCTTTCTTT. It encodes CASSPVYRDTEAFF.

The rearrangement joins TRBV15 to TRBJ2-7; 11 positions match TRBD2. In germline, CDR1 is LNHNV, CDR2 YYDKDF (reference sequence). Trimming removed 4 bases from V and 4 bases from J; junction bases left unmatched: 6. The CDR3 contains 15 residues. CDR3 protein: CATSKVAGGMYEQYF. As DNA, the CDR3 is TGTGCCACCAGCAAGGTAGCGGGGGGGATGTACGAGCAGTACTTC.

This clone was seen only once. The chain joins TRBV12-5 to TRBJ1-3; D is uncertain. Trimming took off 6 bases at V and 0 bases at J, with 12 bases between the two ends. The CDR3 runs 15 residues. Germline lookup yields CDR1 LGHNT and CDR2 FRNRAP. The DNA of the CDR3 is TGTGCTAGTGGCCCGATGGGGAGCTCTGGAAACACCATATATTTT. Protein: CASGPMGSSGNTIYF.

In its sample, this clone was seen a few times. Written as DNA, the CDR3 is TGTGCCAGCACACAGCCCGGCTCCTACGAGCAGTACTTC. Its translation: CASTQPGSYEQYF. This chain uses TRBV6-6 with TRBJ2-7; D is unclear. Germline lookup yields CDR1 MNHNY and CDR2 SVGAGI (reference sequence). V gave up 7 bases and J gave up 0 bases, with 10 bases separating them. This CDR3 contains 13 residues.

The chain links TRBV18 to TRBJ1-3; D not resolved. V dropped 4 bases and J dropped 0 bases, with 10 bases sitting between them. There are 15 residues in the CDR3. CDR1 and CDR2 (germline): KGHSH, LQKENI. The CDR3 here is CASSRDGSSGNTIYF. The CDR3 region has the DNA TGTGCCAGCTCACGCGACGGGAGCTCTGGAAACACCATATATTTT.

The chain couples TRBV28 to TRBJ1-2; D perhaps matches TRBD1 (5 bases). V lost 11 bases and J 8 bases, leaving 24 bases between the germline ends. Germline CDR1 reads MDHEN; CDR2 reads SYDVKM. The CDR3 covers 14 residues. CDR3 bases: TGTGCCGCCGACCCCCGTGAGGCGGGGCGCGGCTACACCTTC. Its protein product is CAADPREAGRGYTF.

The chain recombines TRBV15 with TRBJ2-3; 7 bases match TRBD2. The CDR3 totals 18 residues. Losses at the gene ends were 1 base for V and 1 base for J; bases not matched to a gene: 11. CDR1 and CDR2 from the germline V gene are LNHNV and YYDKDF (reference sequence). The DNA for the CDR3 is TGTGCCACCAGCAGAGGTGAATCTAGCGGAATCCGCACAGATACGCAGTATTTT. Its translation is CATSRGESSGIRTDTQYF.

V is TRBV27 and J is TRBJ1-2; D is possibly TRBD1 (5 bases). The CDR3 has 14 residues. The germline CDR1 and CDR2 sequences are MNHEY and SMNVEV (reference sequence). Trimming pared 3 bases from V and 4 bases from J, leaving 12 bases between. The CDR3 spells CASSFIGQGYGYTF. The CDR3 region has the DNA TGTGCCAGCAGTTTTATAGGCCAGGGCTATGGCTACACCTTC.

This chain joins TRBV29-1 and TRBJ2-5; 7 bases match TRBD1. The DNA end is more similar to TRBJ2-7, so the J call may be wrong. CDR3 length equals 12 residues. CDR1 is SQVTM, CDR2 ANQGSEA, per germline. DNA for the CDR3: TGCAGCGTTCACAGGGGTTCCTACGAGCAGTACTTC. The encoded protein is CSVHRGSYEQYF.

This rearrangement joins TRBV6-5 to TRBJ2-3; 11 positions match TRBD2. The CDR3 is made up of 14 amino acids. Germline V lookup: CDR1 MNHEY, CDR2 SVGAGI. The junction had 9 bases not matched to a gene; V was cut back by 6 bases and J by 10 bases. The CDR3 bases are TGTGCCAGCAGCCCGACTAGCGGGGCGCAAGCGCAGTATTTT. It translates to CASSPTSGAQAQYF.

The chain uses TRBV7-2 and TRBJ2-7; possible D gene TRBD2, 6 bases. V lost 4 bases to trimming and J lost 7 bases, with 11 bases between them. Germline CDR1 reads SGHTA; CDR2 reads FQGNSA. The CDR3 extends over 12 amino acids. The CDR3 DNA is TGTGCCAGCAGCTCGGACTACGGGGAGCAGTACTTC. It translates to CASSSDYGEQYF.

In DNA form, the CDR3 reads TGTGCCAGCAGCTTGGCGGGGGGGACATCTGGAAACACCATATATTTT. Protein: CASSLAGGTSGNTIYF. V gene TRBV5-6 combines with J gene TRBJ1-3, with D possibly matching TRBD1 (6 bases). This CDR3 is built from 16 residues. The V and J ends lost 0 bases and 1 base respectively, with 11 bases between them. The germline CDR1 and CDR2 sequences are SGHDT and YYEEEE.

J is TRBJ1-6 and V is TRBV7-2; TRBD1 might be the D (5 bases). Germline CDR1 is SGHTA and CDR2 is FQGNSA. The V and J ends lost 0 bases and 8 bases respectively, with 14 bases between them. The CDR3 totals 16 residues. The CDR3 spells CASSLARGGVDSPLHF. The CDR3 coding sequence is TGTGCCAGCAGCTTAGCGCGTGGGGGGGTCGATTCACCCCTCCACTTT. Variable domain in full (rest from reference TRBV7-2 and TRBJ1-6): GAGVSQSPSNKVTEKGKDVELRCDPISGHTALYWYRQSLGQGLEFLIYFQGNSAPDKSGLPSDRFSAERTGGSVSTLTIQRTQQEDSAVYLCASSLARGGVDSPLHFGNGTRLTVT.

The chain links TRBV11-3 to TRBJ2-1, with 8 bases that match TRBD2. The CDR3 is made up of 14 amino acids. CDR1 is SGHNT and CDR2 is YENEEA in the germline V gene. The junction had 9 bases not matched to a gene; V was cut back by 5 bases and J by 9 bases. CDR3: CASSLPGGVGEQFF. The DNA for the CDR3 is TGTGCCAGCAGCCTCCCGGGGGGGGTGGGTGAGCAGTTCTTC.

This clone has just a few counts. The chain combines TRBV29-1 with TRBJ2-6; 10 bases line up with TRBD1. Germline CDR1 SQVTM, CDR2 ANQGSEA. J lost 4 bases, V lost 7 bases, and 16 bases had no gene match. The length of the CDR3 is 18 residues. The CDR3 protein is CSAGLEGQGLAGANVLTF. CDR3 nucleotide sequence: TGCAGCGCCGGATTAGAGGGACAGGGGTTGGCCGGGGCCAACGTCCTGACTTTC.

The rearrangement joins TRBV28 to TRBJ1-1; D perhaps matches TRBD1 (5 bases). CDR1 MDHEN and CDR2 SYDVKM come from the germline V gene. V lost 7 bases, J lost 1 base, and 13 bases lay in between. The CDR3 loop spans 14 amino acids. The CDR3 coding sequence is TGTGCCAGCACCTGGGAGGGACCGAACACTGAAGCTTTCTTT. It translates to CASTWEGPNTEAFF.

The chain uses TRBV2 and TRBJ1-6; no firm D call. The ends were cut back, 3 bases at V and 6 bases at J, with 9 bases in the middle. CDR3 length: 14 amino acids. Germline CDR1 reads SNHLY; CDR2 reads FYNNEI. The CDR3 DNA reads TGTGCCAGCAGTGAGCAGAGACTTAATTCACCCCTCCACTTT. Translation gives CASSEQRLNSPLHF.

The chain combines TRBV30 with TRBJ1-1; no clear D. The CDR3 runs to 12 residues. Trimming took off 0 bases at V and 10 bases at J, with 12 bases between the two ends. CDR1 is GTSNPN and CDR2 is SVGIG in the germline V gene (reference sequence). DNA for the CDR3: TGTGCCTGGAGTGTACTAAGAAAGGCAGCTTTCTTT. Residues: CAWSVLRKAAFF.

V and J are TRBV5-6 and TRBJ2-3; D gene uncertain. Germline V CDR1 and CDR2: SGHDT, YYEEEE. The CDR3 is 14 amino acids. V was shortened by 3 bases and J by 1 base, with 9 bases between the two germline ends. The CDR3 protein is CASSSLSGTDTQYF. The CDR3 DNA is TGTGCCAGCAGCTCATTGAGCGGCACAGATACGCAGTATTTT.

The CDR3 is CATSRDEAGDVEAFF. Written as DNA, the CDR3 is TGTGCCACCAGCAGAGATGAGGCAGGGGATGTAGAAGCTTTCTTT. The chain links TRBV15 to TRBJ1-1, with D perhaps matching TRBD1 (6 bases). CDR1 and CDR2 (germline): LNHNV, YYDKDF (reference sequence). The CDR3 has 15 residues. V lost 0 bases and J 8 bases, leaving 16 bases between the germline ends.

The J gene is TRBJ1-5, the V gene TRBV6-5; 9 bases agree with TRBD1. The V gene end was trimmed by 4 bases and the J gene end by 7 bases; junction bases not matched to a gene: 5. From germline, CDR1 is MNHEY and CDR2 SVGAGI. The CDR3 length is 14 residues. CDR3 coding DNA: TGTGCCAGCAGTTTTGACAGGGGGAACCAGCCCCAGCATTTT. The encoded protein is CASSFDRGNQPQHF.

V gene TRBV30 combines with J gene TRBJ2-5; possibly TRBD1 for D (6 bases). V was trimmed by 5 bases and J by 3 bases, leaving 16 bases between them. CDR1 is GTSNPN, CDR2 SVGIG, per germline (reference sequence). This CDR3 has 14 amino acids. The CDR3 here is CAWGGQTQKETQYF. The CDR3 nucleotides are TGTGCCTGGGGAGGACAGACTCAAAAAGAGACCCAGTACTTC.

This clone occurred a few times. The rearrangement uses TRBV6-5 and TRBJ2-5, with 7 bases lining up with TRBD1. Germline V gene lookup returns CDR1 MNHEY and CDR2 SVGAGI. This CDR3 contains 15 residues. The ends lost 3 bases at V and 2 bases at J; junction bases unmatched: 6. The CDR3 sequence is CASSYSGQIQETQYF. The CDR3 bases are TGTGCCAGCAGTTATTCGGGACAGATACAAGAGACCCAGTACTTC.

The chain is built from TRBV9 and TRBJ1-6; D possibly corresponds to TRBD1 (6 bases). Germline CDR1 is SGDLS and CDR2 is YYNGEE. V lost 3 bases to trimming and J lost 6 bases, with 13 bases between them. This CDR3 comprises 15 residues. In DNA form, the CDR3 reads TGTGCCAGCAGCGGAAAACAGGGAGTTAATTCACCCCTCCACTTT. It specifies CASSGKQGVNSPLHF.

The chain couples TRBV18 to TRBJ1-1; the D is unclear. The CDR3 is 17 amino acids. Germline CDR1 reads KGHSH; CDR2 reads LQKENI. V lost 3 bases to trimming and J lost 0 bases, with 17 bases between them. The CDR3 sequence is CASSPELPAGLNTEAFF. The CDR3 bases are TGTGCCAGCTCACCGGAACTCCCGGCAGGTTTGAACACTGAAGCTTTCTTT.

The chain employs TRBV6-6 and TRBJ1-1; TRBD1 agrees at 8 bases. Germline lookup yields CDR1 MNHNY and CDR2 SVGAGI (reference sequence). V gave up 6 bases and J gave up 4 bases; unmatched junction bases: 4. This CDR3 is built from 13 residues. The CDR3, as DNA: TGTGCCAGCAGCAGGGGGCCAGGCACTGAAGCTTTCTTT. The encoded protein is CASSRGPGTEAFF.

As for this clone: The CDR3 does not end in the conserved phenylalanine or tryptophan, so this is likely a read error. It is unclear where the CDR3 begins or ends on the DNA, so no DNA is shown, and the CDR3 is as TCRdb lists it. V and J are TRBV5-8 and TRBJ1-2. Counting both end residues, the CDR3 totals 15 amino acids. In germline, CDR1 is SGHTS, CDR2 YDEGEE. The CDR3 spells CASSWSQGRGGDYTV.